This T cell receptor beta chain comes out of a study of blood T cell repertoires in COVID-19. Overall study: Acute and convalescent COVID-19 specimens originated in the United States, Italy and Spain. The cDNA or gDNA used as material had been derived from T cells, B-cell-depleted T cells, or PBMCs.

The CDR3 runs 9 residues. Germline CDR1 reads SQVTM; CDR2 reads ANQGSEA. V lost 6 bases and J lost 8, with 5 bases in between. Only one count was recorded for this clone. Per the original methods: Amplification of reference gene primers was used by the study to estimate nucleated cell counts. TCRdb's copy holds only in-frame clones and misses some; the assay was immunoSEQ multiplex PCR. V and J calls plus clone size are reproduced from that table; the DNA served to infer D and trimming. The table includes under 150,000 clones, about nine tenths detected once. The sample taken for sequencing was peripheral blood. V usage is TRBV29-1 and J usage is TRBJ2-1; no reliable D call. The sequence came from a human donor with active COVID-19. The donor label of this sample is uncertain. Here the CDR3 reads CSVSDEQFF. The DNA for the CDR3 is TGCAGCGTGTCGGATGAGCAGTTCTTC.